What follows are 5 T cell receptor beta chains derived from one specimen sequenced in a study of lymphopenia after photon versus proton radiotherapy. Sequencing was performed with immunoSEQ multiplex PCR; in TCRdb, only in-frame clones are kept and a portion is missing. Of about 40,000 clones in the sample, more than 70% are singletons; the top ten hold about a tenth. The sample was peripheral blood, taken from a patient treated with proton-based radiotherapy. The receptors here all came from a woman between 65 and 79 years old with pancreatic cancer. Some clones in this sample may be carry-over from other donors' samples.

The chain joins TRBV5-4 to TRBJ1-2; possibly TRBD1 for D (6 bases). In germline, CDR1 is SGHNT, CDR2 YYREEE (reference sequence). Trimming took off 4 bases at V and 2 bases at J, with 15 bases between the two ends. The CDR3 totals 15 residues. The CDR3 region is CASSLGTQANYGYTF. The CDR3 DNA sequence: TGTGCCAGCAGCCTAGGGACACAGGCCAACTATGGCTACACCTTC.

The CDR3 sequence: CSVPGTSGRLTDTQYF. CDR3 in DNA: TGCAGCGTGCCCGGGACTAGCGGGAGGCTAACAGATACGCAGTATTTT. J is TRBJ2-3 and V is TRBV29-1; 15 nucleotides align to TRBD2. CDR1 and CDR2 (germline): SQVTM, ANQGSEA. With V trimmed by 6 bases and J by 3 bases, 7 bases remained unmatched. CDR3 size: 16 residues.

CDR3 loop: CASRTGSAGGEQFF. For the CDR3, the DNA is TGTGCCAGCAGGACCGGGTCAGCGGGCGGTGAGCAGTTCTTC. This chain uses TRBV2 with TRBJ2-1, with D tentatively TRBD2 (6 bases). V lost 6 bases and J lost 9, with 18 bases in between. This CDR3 comprises 14 residues. The V gene's germline CDR1 is SNHLY and CDR2 FYNNEI.

This clone was observed once. The rearrangement joins TRBV28 to TRBJ1-2; D perhaps matches TRBD1 (6 bases). The CDR3 totals 14 residues. CDR1 is MDHEN, CDR2 SYDVKM, per germline. Trimming stripped 3 bases from V and 4 bases from J, with 12 bases between. CDR3 region: CASSLPDRFYGYTF. The CDR3 DNA reads TGTGCCAGCAGTTTGCCCGACAGGTTCTATGGCTACACCTTC.

V usage is TRBV9 and J usage is TRBJ1-1; D possibly corresponds to TRBD1 (5 bases). This CDR3 contains 15 residues. The germline CDR1 and CDR2 sequences are SGDLS and YYNGEE. The V end was cut by 3 bases, the J end by 7 bases, with 19 bases between. The CDR3 bases are TGTGCCAGCAGCGCTGCCCCTTGGGAGGGGATTGAAGCTTTCTTT. Protein: CASSAAPWEGIEAFF.